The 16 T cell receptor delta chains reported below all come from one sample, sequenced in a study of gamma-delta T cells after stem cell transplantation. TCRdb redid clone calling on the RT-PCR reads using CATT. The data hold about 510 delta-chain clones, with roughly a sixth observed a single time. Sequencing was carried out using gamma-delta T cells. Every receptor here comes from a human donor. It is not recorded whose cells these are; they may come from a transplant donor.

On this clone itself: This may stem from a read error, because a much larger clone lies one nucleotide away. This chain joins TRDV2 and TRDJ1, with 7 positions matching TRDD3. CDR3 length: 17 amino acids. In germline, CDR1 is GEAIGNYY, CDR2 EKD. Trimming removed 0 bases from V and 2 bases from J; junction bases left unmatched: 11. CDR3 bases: TGTGCCTGTGACACCGTCTTTGGGGGACCCATAACCGATAAACTCATCTTT. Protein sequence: CACDTVFGGPITDKLIF.

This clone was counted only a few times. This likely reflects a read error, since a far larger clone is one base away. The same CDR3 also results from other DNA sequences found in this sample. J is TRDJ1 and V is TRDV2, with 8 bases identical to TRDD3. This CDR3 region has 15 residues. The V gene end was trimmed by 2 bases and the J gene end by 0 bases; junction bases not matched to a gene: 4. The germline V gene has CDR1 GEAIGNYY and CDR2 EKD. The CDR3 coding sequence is TGTGCCTGTGACAATCTACTGGGGGACACCGATAAACTCATCTTT. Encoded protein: CACDNLLGDTDKLIF.

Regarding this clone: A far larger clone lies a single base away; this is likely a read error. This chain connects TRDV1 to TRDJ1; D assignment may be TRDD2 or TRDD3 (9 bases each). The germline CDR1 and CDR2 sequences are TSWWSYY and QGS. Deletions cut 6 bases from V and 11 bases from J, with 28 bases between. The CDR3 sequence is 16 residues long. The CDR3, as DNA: TGTGCTCTTGGTACCCTTCCTACGGTTACTGGGGGACCGCTCATCTTT. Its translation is CALGTLPTVTGGPLIF.

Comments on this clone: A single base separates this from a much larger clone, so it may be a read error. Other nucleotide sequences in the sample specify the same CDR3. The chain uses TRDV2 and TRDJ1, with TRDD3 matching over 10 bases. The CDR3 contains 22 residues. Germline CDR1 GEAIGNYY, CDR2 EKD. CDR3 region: CACDSLPNRSLGDKLDTDKLIF. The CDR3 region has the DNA TGTGCCTGTGACTCACTCCCAAATCGCTCTCTGGGGGATAAACTGGACACCGATAAACTCATCTTC.

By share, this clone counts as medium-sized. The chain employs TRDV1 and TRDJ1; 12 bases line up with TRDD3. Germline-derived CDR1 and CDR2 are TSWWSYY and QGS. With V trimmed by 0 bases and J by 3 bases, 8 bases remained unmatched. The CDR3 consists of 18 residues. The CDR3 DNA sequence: TGTGCTCTTGGGGAACTCTACGGCTGGGGGATACGGTCCGATAAACTCATCTTT. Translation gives CALGELYGWGIRSDKLIF.

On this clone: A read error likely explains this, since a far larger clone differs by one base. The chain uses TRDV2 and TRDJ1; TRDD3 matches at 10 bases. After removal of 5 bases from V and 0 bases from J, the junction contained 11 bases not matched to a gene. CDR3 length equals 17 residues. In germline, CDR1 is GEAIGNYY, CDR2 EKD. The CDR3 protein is CACGTLLGDPHTDKLIF. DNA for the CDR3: TGTGCCTGTGGCACTTTACTGGGGGATCCTCACACCGATAAACTCATCTTT.

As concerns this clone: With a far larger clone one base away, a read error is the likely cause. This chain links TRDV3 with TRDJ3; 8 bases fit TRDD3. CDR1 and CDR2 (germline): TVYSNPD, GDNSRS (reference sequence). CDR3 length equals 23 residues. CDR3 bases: TGTGCCTTCAGGGACAACCTACCTTACTGGGGGGGAATTCGCTCCTTGGACACCCGACAGATGTTTTTC. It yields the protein CAFRDNLPYWGGIRSLDTRQMFF.

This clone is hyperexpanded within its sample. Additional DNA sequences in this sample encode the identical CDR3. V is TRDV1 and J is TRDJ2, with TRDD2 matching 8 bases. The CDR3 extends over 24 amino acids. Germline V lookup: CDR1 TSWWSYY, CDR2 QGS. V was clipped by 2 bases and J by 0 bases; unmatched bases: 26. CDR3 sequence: CALGEGLSGRILPTYPALTAQLFF. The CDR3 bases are TGTGCTCTTGGGGAAGGTTTGTCTGGTAGGATACTTCCTACCTACCCCGCTTTGACAGCACAACTCTTCTTT.

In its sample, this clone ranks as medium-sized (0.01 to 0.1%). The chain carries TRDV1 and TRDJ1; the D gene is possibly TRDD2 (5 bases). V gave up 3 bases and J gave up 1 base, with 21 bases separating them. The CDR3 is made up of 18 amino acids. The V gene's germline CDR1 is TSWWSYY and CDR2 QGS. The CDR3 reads CALGDPFAFSSLTDKLIF. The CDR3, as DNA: TGTGCTCTTGGGGATCCCTTTGCCTTCTCAAGCCTCACCGATAAACTCATCTTT.

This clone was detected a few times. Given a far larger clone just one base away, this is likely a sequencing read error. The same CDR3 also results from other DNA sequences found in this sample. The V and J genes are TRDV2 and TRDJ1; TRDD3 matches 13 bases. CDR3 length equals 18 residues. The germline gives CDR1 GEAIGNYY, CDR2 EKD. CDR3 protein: CACDLLGDTRGDTDKLIF. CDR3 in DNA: TGTGCCTGTGACCTACTGGGGGATACGCGAGGTGACACTGATAAACTCATCTTT.

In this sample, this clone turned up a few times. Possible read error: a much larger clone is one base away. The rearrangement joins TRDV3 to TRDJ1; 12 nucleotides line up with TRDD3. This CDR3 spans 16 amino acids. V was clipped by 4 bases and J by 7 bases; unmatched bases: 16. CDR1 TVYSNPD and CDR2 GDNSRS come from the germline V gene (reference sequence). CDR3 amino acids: CASPYWGIHRNGKLIF. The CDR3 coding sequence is TGTGCCTCTCCGTACTGGGGGATACATCGGAACGGTAAACTCATCTTT.

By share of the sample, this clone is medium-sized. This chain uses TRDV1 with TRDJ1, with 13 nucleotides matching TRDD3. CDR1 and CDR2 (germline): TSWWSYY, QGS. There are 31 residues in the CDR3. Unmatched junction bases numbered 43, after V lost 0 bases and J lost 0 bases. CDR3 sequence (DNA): TGTGCTCTTGGGGAACTTAGGTGGGTCCTTCCCCTGCCCCTACTGGGGGATACGCCTACTACCCTACGCAGGTACACCGATAAACTCATCTTT. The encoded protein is CALGELRWVLPLPLLGDTPTTLRRYTDKLIF.

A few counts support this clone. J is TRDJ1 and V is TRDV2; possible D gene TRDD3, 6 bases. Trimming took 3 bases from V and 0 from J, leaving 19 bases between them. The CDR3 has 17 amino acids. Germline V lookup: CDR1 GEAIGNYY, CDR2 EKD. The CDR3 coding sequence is TGTGCCTGTGACCCCCTGGGGATTACGGGGTACACCGATAAACTCATCTTT. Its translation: CACDPLGITGYTDKLIF.

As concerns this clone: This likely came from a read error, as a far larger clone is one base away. CDR3 in amino acids: CACDTVGQADELIF. CDR3 sequence (DNA): TGTGCCTGTGACACCGTGGGCCAAGCCGATGAACTCATCTTT. The chain is built from TRDV2 and TRDJ1; D is uncertain. Germline V gene lookup returns CDR1 GEAIGNYY and CDR2 EKD. This CDR3 is built from 14 residues.

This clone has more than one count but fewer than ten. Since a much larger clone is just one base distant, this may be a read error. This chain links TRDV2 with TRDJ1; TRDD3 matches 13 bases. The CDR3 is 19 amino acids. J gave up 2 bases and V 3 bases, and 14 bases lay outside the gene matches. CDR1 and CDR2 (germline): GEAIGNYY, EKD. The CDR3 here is CACDSGPTGGYGRTDKLIF. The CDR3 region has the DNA TGTGCCTGTGACTCGGGTCCTACTGGGGGATACGGGAGGACCGATAAACTCATCTTT.

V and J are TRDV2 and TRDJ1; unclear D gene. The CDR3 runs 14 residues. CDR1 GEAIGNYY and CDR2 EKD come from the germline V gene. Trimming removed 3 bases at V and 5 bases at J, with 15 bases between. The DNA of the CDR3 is TGTGCCTGTGACCCTATTGGCGGTGGGGATAAACTCATCTTT. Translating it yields CACDPIGGGDKLIF.